A selection of T cell receptor beta chains follows, all from one sample in a study of identical twins. TCRdb re-called the 5' RACE reads through MiXCR, storing one row per CDR3 protein. The sample lists about 890,000 distinct CDR3 sequences; roughly an eighth were seen once. In addition, the sample was reused for a study of yellow fever vaccine responses in identical twins.

Sequences were obtained from PBMCs. Receptors originate from a woman aged 18-29 years in good health. Each CDR3 is given with its conserved first and last residue. A D gene is named only where the DNA matches it firmly. Not all rows give a size; the values are once, few, many and, for expanded clones, a class.

size,J,D,V,DNA,CDR3
many,TRBJ2-1,TRBD1,TRBV12-3/TRBV12-4,TGTGCCAGCAGTCCCCGGACAGGAACGTGGTTCTTC,CASSPRTGTWFF
many,TRBJ2-7,NA,TRBV29-1,TGCAGCGTAACTAGCCCCTACGAGCAGTACTTC,CSVTSPYEQYF
NA,TRBJ2-7,NA,TRBV5-4,TGTGCCAGCAGCGCCGACAGGCCAGGGTACTACGAGCAGTACTTC,CASSADRPGYYEQYF
few,TRBJ2-2,TRBD1,TRBV5-6,TGTGCCAGCAGCTCTTCCGGACAGGGGAACACCGGGGAGCTGTTTTTT,CASSSSGQGNTGELFF
few,TRBJ2-2,NA,TRBV7-9,TGTGCCAGCAGCTCGAAGGGGACCTCCGGGGAGCTGTTTTTT,CASSSKGTSGELFF
NA,TRBJ2-5,NA,TRBV3-1,TGTGCCAGTCTCCAGGGGGAGACCCAGTACTTC,CASLQGETQYF
few,TRBJ2-3,NA,TRBV20-1,TGCAGTGCCCGAGGAGCGGATAACACAGATACGCAGTATTTT,CSARGADNTDTQYF
few,TRBJ2-1,NA,TRBV9,TGTGCCAGCAGCGAAGGGGACGGCATATCTCACAATGAGCAGTTCTTC,CASSEGDGISHNEQFF
few,TRBJ1-6,NA,TRBV6-2/TRBV6-3,TGTGCCAGCAGGCATAATTCACCCCTCCACTTT,CASRHNSPLHF
few,TRBJ2-7,TRBD1,TRBV7-6,TGTGCCAGCATAAAACCCTTTGGGGGGACAGGGACCTCCTACGAGCAGTACTTC,CASIKPFGGTGTSYEQYF
few,TRBJ2-1,TRBD1,TRBV12-3/TRBV12-4,TGTGCCAGCAGTTTATTACAGGGGGGCTACAATGAGCAGTTCTTC,CASSLLQGGYNEQFF
NA,TRBJ2-1,NA,TRBV7-6,TGTGCCAGCAGCCCGATGGCGGGACCTAACTACAATGAGCAGTTCTTC,CASSPMAGPNYNEQFF
few,TRBJ1-1,TRBD1,TRBV20-1,TGCAGTGCTAGAGACATGACAGGGATCCTAGGAGCTTTCTTT,CSARDMTGILGAFF
NA,TRBJ2-3,NA,TRBV2,TGTGCCATCGGGGAACTAAGCACAGATACGCAGTATTTT,CAIGELSTDTQYF
NA,TRBJ2-1,NA,TRBV4-1,TGCGCCAGCAGCCAAGTAGGGGGGAGACTAGCTGGGGATGAGCAGTTCTTC,CASSQVGGRLAGDEQFF